Listed below are T cell receptor beta chains from one sample, sequenced in a study of T cell clonotyping in hematopoietic cell transplantation. The method was immunoSEQ multiplex PCR; TCRdb's version includes in-frame clones alone and lacks a portion of them. The sample consists of about 70,000 clones, around 94% of them appearing once. Sequencing used peripheral blood mononuclear cells. These receptors came from a man in his fifties in good health. Some clones in this sample may be carry-over from other donors' samples. Each CDR3 is given without its conserved first and last residue.

J,V,CDR3
TRBJ1-1,TRBV5-6,ASTPSVSTEAF
TRBJ1-6,TRBV10-1,ASEDRISSYNSPLH
TRBJ2-7,TRBV11-1,ASSFVASSPYEQY
TRBJ2-7,TRBV5-1,ASSFTAGSEQY
TRBJ2-2,TRBV6-1,ASTFSRGNTGELF
TRBJ1-1,TRBV14,ASSQGSGTEAF
TRBJ1-1,TRBV27,ASSSYLAVPEAF
TRBJ2-6,TRBV2,AGGTGQPGANVLT
TRBJ1-2,TRBV2,ASKVEGPYGYT
TRBJ2-2,TRBV27,ASSAHVAGGLNTGELF
TRBJ2-7,TRBV28,ASSLDRGLVYEQY
TRBJ1-4,TRBV6-1,ASSETGAFGANEKLF
TRBJ2-5,TRBV28,ASSPTGLQTQY
TRBJ1-3,TRBV5-6,ASSLDRGRGGNTIY
TRBJ1-5,TRBV29-1,SAVPGGNQPQH
TRBJ2-1,TRBV4-3,ASSQDLAEYYNEQF
TRBJ1-5,TRBV4-1,ASSAGTAGMEPQH
TRBJ1-1,TRBV5-4,ASSPGQGRNTEAF
TRBJ1-2,TRBV10-2,ASSASYGYT
TRBJ2-7,TRBV29-1,SVPDGASYEQY
TRBJ1-4,TRBV2,ASSEGTGREKLF
TRBJ2-2,TRBV5-6,ASSRSVILAGGIQGELF
TRBJ2-7,TRBV19,ASSIDAVSGRALTYEQY
TRBJ2-6,TRBV6-5,ASSIPGLANVLT
TRBJ2-7,TRBV7-8,ASSLALEQY
TRBJ2-3,TRBV27,ATQISAGSSTDTQY
TRBJ2-7,TRBV29-1,SVGGGGSPSYEQY
TRBJ1-6,TRBV11-2,ASSLFTGNSPLH
TRBJ2-3,TRBV5-4,ASSPGGGTQY
TRBJ1-2,TRBV19,ASSIEPGLGGYT
TRBJ1-4,TRBV19,ASSILTATNEKLF
TRBJ2-7,TRBV2,ASTTDRTLNYEQY
TRBJ1-5,TRBV6-1,ASSDTGVKPQH
TRBJ1-1,TRBV19,ASSSSGTVLGVAF
TRBJ2-2,TRBV2,ASSPSPGELF
TRBJ1-2,TRBV5-1,ASSPGQGYGYT